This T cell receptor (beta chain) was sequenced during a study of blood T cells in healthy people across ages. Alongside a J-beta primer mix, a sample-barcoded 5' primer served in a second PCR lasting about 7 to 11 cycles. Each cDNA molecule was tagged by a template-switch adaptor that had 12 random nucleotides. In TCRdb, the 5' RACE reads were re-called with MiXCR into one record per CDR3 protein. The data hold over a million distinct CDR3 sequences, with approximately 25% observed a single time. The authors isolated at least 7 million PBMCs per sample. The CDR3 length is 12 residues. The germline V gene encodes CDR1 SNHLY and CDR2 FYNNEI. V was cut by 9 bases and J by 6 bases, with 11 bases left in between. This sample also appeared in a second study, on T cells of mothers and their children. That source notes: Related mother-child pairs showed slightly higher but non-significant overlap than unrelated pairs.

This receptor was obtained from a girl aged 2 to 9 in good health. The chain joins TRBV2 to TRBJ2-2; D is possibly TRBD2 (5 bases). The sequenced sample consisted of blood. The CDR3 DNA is TGTGCCAGAGAGGGTCGGGCCGGGGAGCTGTTTTTT. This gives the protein CAREGRAGELFF.